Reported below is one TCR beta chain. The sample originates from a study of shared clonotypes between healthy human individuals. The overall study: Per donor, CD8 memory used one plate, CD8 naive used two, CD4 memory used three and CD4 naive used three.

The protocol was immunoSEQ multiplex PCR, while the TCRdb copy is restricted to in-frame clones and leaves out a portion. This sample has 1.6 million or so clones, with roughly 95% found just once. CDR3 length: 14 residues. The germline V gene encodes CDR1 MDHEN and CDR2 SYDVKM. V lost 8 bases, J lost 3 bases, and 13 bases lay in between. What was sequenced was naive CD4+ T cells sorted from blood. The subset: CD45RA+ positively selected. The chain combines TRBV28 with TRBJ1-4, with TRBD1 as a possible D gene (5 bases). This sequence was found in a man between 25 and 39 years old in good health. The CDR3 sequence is CASGRGIANEKLFF. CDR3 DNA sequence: TGTGCCAGCGGAAGGGGAATTGCTAATGAAAAACTGTTTTTT.